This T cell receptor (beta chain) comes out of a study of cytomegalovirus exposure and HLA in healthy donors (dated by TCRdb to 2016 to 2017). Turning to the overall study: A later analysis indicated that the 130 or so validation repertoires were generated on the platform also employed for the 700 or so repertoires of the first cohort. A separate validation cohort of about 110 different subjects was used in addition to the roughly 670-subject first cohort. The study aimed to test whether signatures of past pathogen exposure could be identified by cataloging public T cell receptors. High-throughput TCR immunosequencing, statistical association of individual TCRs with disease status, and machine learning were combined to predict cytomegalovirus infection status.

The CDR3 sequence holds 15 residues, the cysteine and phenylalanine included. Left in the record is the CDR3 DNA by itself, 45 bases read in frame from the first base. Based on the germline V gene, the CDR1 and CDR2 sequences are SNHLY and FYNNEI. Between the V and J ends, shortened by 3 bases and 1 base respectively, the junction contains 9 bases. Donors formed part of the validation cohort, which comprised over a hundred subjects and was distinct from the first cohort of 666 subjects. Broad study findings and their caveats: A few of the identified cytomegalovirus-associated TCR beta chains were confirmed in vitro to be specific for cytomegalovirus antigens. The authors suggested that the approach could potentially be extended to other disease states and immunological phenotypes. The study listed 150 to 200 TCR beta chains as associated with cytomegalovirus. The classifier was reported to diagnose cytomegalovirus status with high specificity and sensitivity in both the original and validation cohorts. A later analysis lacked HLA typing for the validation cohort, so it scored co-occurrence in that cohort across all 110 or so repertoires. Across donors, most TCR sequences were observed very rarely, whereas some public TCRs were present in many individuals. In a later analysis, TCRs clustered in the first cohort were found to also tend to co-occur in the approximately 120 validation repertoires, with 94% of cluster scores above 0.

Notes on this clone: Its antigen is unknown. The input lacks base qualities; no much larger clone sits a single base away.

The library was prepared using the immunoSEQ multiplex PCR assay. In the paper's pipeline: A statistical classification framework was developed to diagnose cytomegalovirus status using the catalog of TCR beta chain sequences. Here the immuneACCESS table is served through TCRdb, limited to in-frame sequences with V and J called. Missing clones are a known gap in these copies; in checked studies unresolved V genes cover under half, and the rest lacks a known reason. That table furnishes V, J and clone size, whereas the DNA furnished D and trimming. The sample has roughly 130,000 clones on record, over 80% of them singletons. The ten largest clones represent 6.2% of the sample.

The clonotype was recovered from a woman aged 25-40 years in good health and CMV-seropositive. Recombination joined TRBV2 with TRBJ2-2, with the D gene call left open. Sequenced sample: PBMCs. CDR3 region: CASSERLGNTGELFF. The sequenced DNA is TGTGCCAGCAGTGAGAGGCTGGGGAACACCGGGGAGCTGTTTTTT.